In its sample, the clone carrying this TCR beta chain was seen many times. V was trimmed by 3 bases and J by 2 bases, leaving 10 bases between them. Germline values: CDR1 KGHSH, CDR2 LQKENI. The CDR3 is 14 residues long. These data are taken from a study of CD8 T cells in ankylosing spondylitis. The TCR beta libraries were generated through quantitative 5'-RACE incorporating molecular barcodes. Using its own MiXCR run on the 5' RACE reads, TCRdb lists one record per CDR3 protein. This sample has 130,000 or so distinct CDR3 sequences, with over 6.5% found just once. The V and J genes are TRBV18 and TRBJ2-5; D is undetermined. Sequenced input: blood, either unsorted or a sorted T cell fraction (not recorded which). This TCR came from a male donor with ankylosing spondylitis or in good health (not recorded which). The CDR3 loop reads CASSPLDLQETQYF. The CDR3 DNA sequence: TGTGCCAGCTCACCGCTTGACCTACAAGAGACCCAGTACTTC.